This T cell receptor beta chain was retrieved from a study of CD8+ T cells in alopecia areata (dated by TCRdb to 2016 to 2018). About the full investigation: The treated patients took part in an open-label pilot trial in which moderate-to-severe alopecia areata was treated with oral tofacitinib at 5 to 10 mg twice daily. Patients stayed on tofacitinib for 6 to 18 months and then had 6 months of follow-up off drug so that delayed response and recurrence could be assessed. In both human patients and the C3H/HeJ mouse model, the study applied high-throughput TCRbeta sequencing to look at T cell clonal expansion in alopecia areata. Human TCRbeta sequencing covered scalp tissue and sorted CD4+ and CD8+ peripheral blood T cells from patchy and totalis/universalis alopecia areata patients and healthy controls. Biopsies were taken from tofacitinib-treated patients at baseline and at 4 and 24 weeks of treatment, and a later scalp biopsy was taken in several of the tofacitinib-treated patients. Scalp clonality was compared among normal scalp (n=4), patchy alopecia areata scalp (n=8), and alopecia totalis/universalis scalp (n=8). RNA was extracted with the PAXgene miRNA kit for fixed scalp, the miRNeasy kit for PBMCs, and the RNeasy kit for mouse skin. TCRbeta CDR3 regions were amplified by immunoSEQ multiplex PCR with 35 Vbeta forward and 13 Jbeta reverse primers.

Inclusive of the bounding cysteine and phenylalanine, the CDR3 is 15 residues long. This entry keeps only the CDR3 DNA: 45 bases, framed from base 1. Reading the germline V gene gives CDR1 MGHRA and CDR2 YSYEKL. Trimming accounts for 1 base at V and 14 bases at J, while the number of junction bases matched to no gene is 13. Overall results and qualifications from the work: Unlike mouse skin, where gammadelta T cells dominate, normal human skin contains resident alphabeta T cells that get sequenced too, which complicates analysis of the scalp TCR repertoire. Higher clonality and more expanded CD8+ clones were observed in lesional scalp than in normal scalp, particularly in alopecia totalis/universalis, a finding suggestive of antigenic drive. TCR sequences shared between patients were less clear than in mice, possibly partly because of HLA diversity in the patient population.

The library was produced with the immunoSEQ multiplex PCR assay. For TCR sequencing, RNA was extracted from every sample and reverse transcribed into cDNA to serve as template. First-strand cDNA was synthesized using SuperScript III with a 2:1 mix of oligo-dT and random hexamers. A synthetic immune receptor repertoire was used to gauge amplification bias, and whatever bias remained was removed computationally. On the study's bioinformatics: Raw reads were preprocessed to remove errors, and CDR3 was defined by IMGT conventions from the conserved cysteine to phenylalanine. Clonality was computed as 1 minus the Shannon entropy, with the entropy normalized by log2 of the number of productive unique TCRs. Whether each scalp clone was CD4 or CD8 was inferred by checking scalp TCRbeta sequences against the CD4 and CD8 repertoires from sorted blood. TCRdb took over this immuneACCESS table, retaining in-frame rearrangements with V and J assigned. Such tables are incomplete; in checked studies, under half of the missing clones stem from an unresolved V gene, and the remainder is unexplained. V and J calls plus clone size are reproduced from that table; the DNA served to infer D and trimming. The sample profile shows about 150,000 clones; over 45% of them were found once. About 6.8% of the sample is taken by the ten largest.

Lesional scalp punch biopsies and peripheral blood were collected from alopecia areata patients. PBMCs were isolated by density centrifugation and stained for CD3, CD4 and CD8, after which CD4+ and CD8+ T cells were sorted on a FACSAria. This clone has just one count. The antigen it binds to is not known. Per-nucleotide qualities are absent, and no much larger clonotype sits a single base away. This TCR derives from a human donor with alopecia areata. This sequence uses TRBV4-1 and TRBJ2-4; 8 nucleotides in the junction match TRBD2. Material for sequencing was CD4+ T cells sorted from blood. The CDR3 amino acid sequence is: CASSQGFLAGDIKYF. The DNA is as follows: TGCGCCAGCAGCCAAGGTTTCCTAGCGGGTGATATTAAGTACTTC.